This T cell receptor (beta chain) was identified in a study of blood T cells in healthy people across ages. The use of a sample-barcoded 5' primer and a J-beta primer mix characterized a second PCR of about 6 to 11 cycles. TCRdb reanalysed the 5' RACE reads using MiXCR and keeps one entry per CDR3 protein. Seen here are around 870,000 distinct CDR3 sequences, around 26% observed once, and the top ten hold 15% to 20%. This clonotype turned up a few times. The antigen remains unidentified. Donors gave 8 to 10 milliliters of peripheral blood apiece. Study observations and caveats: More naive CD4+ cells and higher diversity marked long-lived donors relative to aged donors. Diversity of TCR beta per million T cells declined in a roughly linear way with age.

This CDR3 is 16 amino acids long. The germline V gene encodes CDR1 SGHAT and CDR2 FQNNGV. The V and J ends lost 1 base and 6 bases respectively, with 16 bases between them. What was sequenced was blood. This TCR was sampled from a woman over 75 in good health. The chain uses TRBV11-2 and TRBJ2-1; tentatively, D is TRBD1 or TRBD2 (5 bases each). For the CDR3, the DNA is TGTGCCAGCAGCTTAGCGTCACGGGGCGGGTCCAATGAGCAGTTCTTC. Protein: CASSLASRGGSNEQFF.